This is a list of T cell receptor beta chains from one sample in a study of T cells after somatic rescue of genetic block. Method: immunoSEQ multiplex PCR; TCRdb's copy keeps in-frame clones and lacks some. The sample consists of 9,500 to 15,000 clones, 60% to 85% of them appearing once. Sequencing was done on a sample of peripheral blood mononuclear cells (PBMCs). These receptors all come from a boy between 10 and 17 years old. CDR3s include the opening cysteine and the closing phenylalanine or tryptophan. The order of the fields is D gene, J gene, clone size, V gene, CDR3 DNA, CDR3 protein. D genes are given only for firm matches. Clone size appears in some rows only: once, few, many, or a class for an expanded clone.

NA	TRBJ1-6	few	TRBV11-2	TGTGCCAGCAGCTTCCCCCTCAACGGGGGATATAATTCACCCCTCCACTTT	CASSFPLNGGYNSPLHF
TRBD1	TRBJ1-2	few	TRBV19	TGTGCCAGTACTAGGGACAGTTCCGGCTATGGCTACACCTTC	CASTRDSSGYGYTF
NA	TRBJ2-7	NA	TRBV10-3	TGTGCCACCAGGACTCCTCCCTACGAGCAGTACTTC	CATRTPPYEQYF
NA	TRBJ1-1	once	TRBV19	TGTGCCAGTTTGGCCATCAACACTGAAGCTTTCTTT	CASLAINTEAFF
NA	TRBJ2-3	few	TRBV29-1	TGCAGCGTTGGGGGGGCGACAGATACGCAGTATTTT	CSVGGATDTQYF
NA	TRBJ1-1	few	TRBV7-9	TGTGCCAGCAGCCGTGACACTTTGAACACTGAAGCTTTCTTT	CASSRDTLNTEAFF
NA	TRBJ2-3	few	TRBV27	TGTGCCAGCAGTCCTTACAACACAGATACGCAGTATTTT	CASSPYNTDTQYF
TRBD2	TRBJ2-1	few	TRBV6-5	TGTGCCAGCAGTTACACTAGCGGGAGGACCAATGAGCAGTTCTTC	CASSYTSGRTNEQFF
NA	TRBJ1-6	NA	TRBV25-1	TGTGCCAGCAGCTCGCTGTCCTGGCCAAATTCGCCCCTCCACTTT	CASSSLSWPNSPLHF
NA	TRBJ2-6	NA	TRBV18	TGTGCCAGCTCACCGGCCCCCTCTGGGGCCAACGTCCTGACTTTC	CASSPAPSGANVLTF
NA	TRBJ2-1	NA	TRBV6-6	TGTGCCAGCACCAAGGAGGGATTAGACAATGAGCAGTTCTTC	CASTKEGLDNEQFF
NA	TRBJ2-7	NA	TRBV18	TGTGCCAGCTCACCACCGGGCAAGTACGAGCAGTACTTC	CASSPPGKYEQYF
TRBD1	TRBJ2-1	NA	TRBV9	TGTGCCAGCAGCCCTGGGGACAGGGCTATGGGGAATGAGCAGTTCTTC	CASSPGDRAMGNEQFF
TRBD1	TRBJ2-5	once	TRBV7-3	TGTGCCAGCAGCGCCCGGGGACAGGGCGTCCAAGAGACCCAGTACTTC	CASSARGQGVQETQYF
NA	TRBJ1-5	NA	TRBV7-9	TGTGCCAGCAGCTTTAACAGTCAGCCCCAGCATTTT	CASSFNSQPQHF
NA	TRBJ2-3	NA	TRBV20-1	TGCAGTGCTAGGTTCGATACGCAGTATTTT	CSARFDTQYF
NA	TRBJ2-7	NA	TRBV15	TGTGCCACCAGCAGAGATGCCTGGAGCTACGAGCAGTACTTC	CATSRDAWSYEQYF
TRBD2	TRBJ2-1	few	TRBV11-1	TGTGCCAGCAGCCAAAAGGGACTACTCGGGGGAGGTGAGCAGTTCTTC	CASSQKGLLGGGEQFF
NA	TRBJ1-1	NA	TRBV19	TGTGCCAGTAGTATAACGCACACTGAAGCTTTCTTT	CASSITHTEAFF
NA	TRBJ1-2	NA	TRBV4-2	TGTGCCAGCAGCCAAGTAAGGACCGCCAACTATGGCTACACCTTC	CASSQVRTANYGYTF
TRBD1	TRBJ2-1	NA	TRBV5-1	TGCGCCAGCAGCTTGGTTTTGACAGGGTACGAGCAGTTCTTC	CASSLVLTGYEQFF
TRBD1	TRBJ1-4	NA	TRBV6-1	TGTGCCAGCAGTAAAGACAGGGGACCTAATGAAAAACTGTTTTTT	CASSKDRGPNEKLFF
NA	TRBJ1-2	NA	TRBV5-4	TGTGCCAGCAGCTTGGACTCGCCAGCCGGAGCTTTTAACTATGGCTACACCTTC	CASSLDSPAGAFNYGYTF
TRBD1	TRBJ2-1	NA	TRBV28	TGTGCCAGCAGCCAAGGACAGGCAACTTACAATGAGCAGTTCTTC	CASSQGQATYNEQFF
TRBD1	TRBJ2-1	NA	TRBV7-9	TGTGCCAGCAGCTCGGACAGGAAGTTCACCCTACTTAATGAGCAGTTCTTC	CASSSDRKFTLLNEQFF
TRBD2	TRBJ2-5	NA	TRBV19	TGTGCCAGTAGTATAGAGAGCGGGGGGCGGAAAGAGACCCAGTACTTC	CASSIESGGRKETQYF
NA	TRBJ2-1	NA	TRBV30	TGTGCCTGGATGGCAGGCAGTAGCTCCTACAATGAGCAGTTCTTC	CAWMAGSSSYNEQFF
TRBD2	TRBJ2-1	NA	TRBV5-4	TGTGCCAGCAGCCCTCGGACTAGCGGGAGTTACAATGAGCAGTTCTTC	CASSPRTSGSYNEQFF